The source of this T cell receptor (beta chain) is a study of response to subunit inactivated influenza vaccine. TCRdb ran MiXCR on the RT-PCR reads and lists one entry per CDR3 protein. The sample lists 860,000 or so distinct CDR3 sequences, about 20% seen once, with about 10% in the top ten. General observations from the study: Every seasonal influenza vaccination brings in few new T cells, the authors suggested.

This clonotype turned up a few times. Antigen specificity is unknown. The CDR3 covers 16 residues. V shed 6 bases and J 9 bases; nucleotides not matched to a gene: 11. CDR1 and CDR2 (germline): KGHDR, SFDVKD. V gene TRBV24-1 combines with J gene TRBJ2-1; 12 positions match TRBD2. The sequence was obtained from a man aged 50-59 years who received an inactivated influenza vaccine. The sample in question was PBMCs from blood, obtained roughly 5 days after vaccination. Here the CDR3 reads CATSQGASGRATEQFF. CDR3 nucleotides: TGTGCCACCAGTCAGGGGGCTAGCGGGAGGGCCACTGAGCAGTTCTTC.